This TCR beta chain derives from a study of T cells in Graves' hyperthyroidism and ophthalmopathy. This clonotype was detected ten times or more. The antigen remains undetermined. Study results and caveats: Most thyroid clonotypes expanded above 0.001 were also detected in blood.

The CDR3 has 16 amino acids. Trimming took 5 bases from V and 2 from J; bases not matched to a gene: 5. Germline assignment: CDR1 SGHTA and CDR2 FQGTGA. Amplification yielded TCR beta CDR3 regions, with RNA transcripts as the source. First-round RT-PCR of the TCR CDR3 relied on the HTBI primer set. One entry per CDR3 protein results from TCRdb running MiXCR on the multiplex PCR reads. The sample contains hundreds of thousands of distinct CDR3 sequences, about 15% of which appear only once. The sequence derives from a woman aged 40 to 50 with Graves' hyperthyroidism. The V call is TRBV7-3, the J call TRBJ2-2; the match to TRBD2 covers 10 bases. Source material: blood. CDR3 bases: TGTGCCAGCAGCCGCGGGACTAGCGCCAACACCGGGGAGCTGTTTTTT. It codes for CASSRGTSANTGELFF.